The present T cell receptor (beta chain) was sequenced within a study of identical twins. Study-level findings and limits: Surplus twin overlap in beta out-of-frame sequences was less pronounced. In cord blood, abundant beta clonotypes had fewer insertions; memory showed no trend.

About this clonotype: What it recognizes is unknown.

Unique molecular identifiers were in the cDNA, with template-switch universal primer binding. From the 5' RACE reads, TCRdb called clonotypes with MiXCR, one entry per CDR3 protein. The sample holds 1.5 million or so distinct CDR3 sequences, less than 40% seen once. This CDR3 is built from 17 residues. Looked up from germline, CDR1 is MGHDK and CDR2 is SYGVNS. Healthy Caucasian donors formed the entire cohort. The clonotype originates from a newborn girl in good health. The chain employs TRBV25-1 and TRBJ2-5; no clear D gene. The J call may not be correct, given that the DNA end is closer to TRBJ2-1. What was sequenced was cord blood. The CDR3 region is CASSEYTLVPYQETQFF. CDR3 DNA: TGTGCCAGCAGTGAATATACCTTGGTACCGTACCAAGAGACCCAGTTCTTC.